This T cell receptor (beta chain) was profiled in a study of cytomegalovirus exposure and HLA in healthy donors. The PCR was carried out with 60 Vbeta primers and 13 Jbeta primers. Per the original methods: Counted up in a later analysis, unique TCR beta chains came to around 80 million, with around 10 million shared. TCRdb's table, derived via immunoSEQ multiplex PCR, lists solely in-frame clones and lacks some. That table supplies the V and J calls and clone size; D and trimming were determined from the DNA. The sample consists of 90,000 to 110,000 clones, 75% to 90% of them appearing once. Though nominally healthy at sampling, donors likely had unrecorded immune exposures. Germline CDR1 is MNHEY and CDR2 is SVGAGI. The length of the CDR3 is 15 residues. About this clone: At one end, the junction sequence differs from germline, possibly due to a read error. The same CDR3 arises from other DNA sequences in this sample as well.

The sample comprised PBMCs. The origin of this receptor is a man aged 25-40 years in good health and CMV-seropositive. V is TRBV6-5 and J is TRBJ2-5, with 7 nucleotides matching TRBD1. CDR3 amino acids: CASSYSGQSQETQYF. CDR3 sequence (DNA): TGTGCCAGCAGCTACTCGGGACAGAGTCAAGAGACCCAGTACTTC.